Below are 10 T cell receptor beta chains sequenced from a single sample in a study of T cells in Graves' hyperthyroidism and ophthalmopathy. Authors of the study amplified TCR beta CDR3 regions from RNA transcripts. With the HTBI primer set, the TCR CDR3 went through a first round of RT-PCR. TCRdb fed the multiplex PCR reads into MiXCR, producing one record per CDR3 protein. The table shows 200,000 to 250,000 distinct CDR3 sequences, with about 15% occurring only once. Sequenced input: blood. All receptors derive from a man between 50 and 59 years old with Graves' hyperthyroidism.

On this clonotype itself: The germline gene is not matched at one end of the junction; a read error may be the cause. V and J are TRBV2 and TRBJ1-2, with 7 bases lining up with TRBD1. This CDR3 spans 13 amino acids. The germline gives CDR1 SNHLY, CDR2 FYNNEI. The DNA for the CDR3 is TGTGCCGGCAGGCCACAGGGGCCATATGGTTACACCTTC. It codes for CAGRPQGPYGYTF.

The CDR3 region has the DNA TGCGCCAGCGGCTCCGGAGACACAGATACGCAGTATTTT. Translated: CASGSGDTDTQYF. The chain couples TRBV10-1 to TRBJ2-3; D uncertain. With 8 bases removed from V and 2 bases from J, the gap between germline ends came to 11 bases. This CDR3 is built from 13 residues. From germline, CDR1 is WNHNN and CDR2 SYGVQD (reference sequence).

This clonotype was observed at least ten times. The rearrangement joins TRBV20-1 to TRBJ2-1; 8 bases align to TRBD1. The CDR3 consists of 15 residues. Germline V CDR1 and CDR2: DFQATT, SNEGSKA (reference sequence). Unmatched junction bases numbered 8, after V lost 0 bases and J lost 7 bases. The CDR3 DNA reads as TGCAGTGCTAGAGATCCGGGACAGGAAAGTAATGAGCAGTTCTTC. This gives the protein CSARDPGQESNEQFF.

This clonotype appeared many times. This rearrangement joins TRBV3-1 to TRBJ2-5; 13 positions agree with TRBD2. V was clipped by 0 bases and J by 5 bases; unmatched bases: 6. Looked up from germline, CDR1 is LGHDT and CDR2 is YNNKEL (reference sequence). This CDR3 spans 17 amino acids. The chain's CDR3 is CASSQELAGGPFETQYF. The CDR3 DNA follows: TGTGCCAGCAGCCAAGAACTAGCGGGAGGGCCGTTCGAGACCCAGTACTTC.

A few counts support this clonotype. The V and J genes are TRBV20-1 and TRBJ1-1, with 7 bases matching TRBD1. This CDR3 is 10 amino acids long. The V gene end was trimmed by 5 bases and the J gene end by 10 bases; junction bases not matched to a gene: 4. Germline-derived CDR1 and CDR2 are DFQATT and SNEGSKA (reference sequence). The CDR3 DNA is TGCAGTGCTTGGACAGGATTAGCTTTCTTT. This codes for CSAWTGLAFF.

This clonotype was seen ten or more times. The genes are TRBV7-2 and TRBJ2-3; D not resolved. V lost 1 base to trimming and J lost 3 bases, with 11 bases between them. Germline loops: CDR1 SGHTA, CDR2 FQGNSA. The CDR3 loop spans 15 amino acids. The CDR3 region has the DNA TGTGCCAGCAGCTTAGTGTCCCTTAGTACAGATACGCAGTATTTT. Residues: CASSLVSLSTDTQYF. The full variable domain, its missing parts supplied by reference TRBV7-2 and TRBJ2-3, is GAGVSQSPSNKVTEKGKDVELRCDPISGHTALYWYRQSLGQGLEFLIYFQGNSAPDKSGLPSDRFSAERTGGSVSTLTIQRTQQEDSAVYLCASSLVSLSTDTQYFGPGTRLTVL.

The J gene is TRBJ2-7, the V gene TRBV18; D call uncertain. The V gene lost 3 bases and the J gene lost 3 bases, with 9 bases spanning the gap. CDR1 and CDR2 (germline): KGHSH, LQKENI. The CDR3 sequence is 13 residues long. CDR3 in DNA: TGTGCCAGCTCACCCTCTGACGGCTACGAGCAGTACTTC. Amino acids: CASSPSDGYEQYF.

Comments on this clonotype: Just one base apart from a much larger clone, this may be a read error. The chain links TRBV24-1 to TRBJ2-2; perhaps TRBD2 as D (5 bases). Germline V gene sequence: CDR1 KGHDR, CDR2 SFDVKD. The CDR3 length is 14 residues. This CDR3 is CATSDWTNTGELSF. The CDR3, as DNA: TGTGCCACCAGTGATTGGACGAACACCGGGGAGCTGTCTTTT.

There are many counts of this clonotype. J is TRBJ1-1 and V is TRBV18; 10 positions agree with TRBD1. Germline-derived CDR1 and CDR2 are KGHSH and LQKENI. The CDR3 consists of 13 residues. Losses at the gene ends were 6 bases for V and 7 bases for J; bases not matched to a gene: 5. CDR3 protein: CASSPGQGGEAFF. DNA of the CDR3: TGTGCCAGCTCCCCTGGACAGGGGGGTGAAGCTTTCTTT. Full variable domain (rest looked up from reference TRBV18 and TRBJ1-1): NAGVMQNPRHLVRRRGQEARLRCSPMKGHSHVYWYRQLPEEGLKFMVYLQKENIIDESGMPKERFSAEFPKEGPSILRIQQVVRGDSAAYFCASSPGQGGEAFFGQGTRLTVV.

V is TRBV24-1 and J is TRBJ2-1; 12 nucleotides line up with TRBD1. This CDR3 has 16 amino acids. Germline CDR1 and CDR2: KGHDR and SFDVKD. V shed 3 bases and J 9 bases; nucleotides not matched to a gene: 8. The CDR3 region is CATSDPGTGGLGEQFF. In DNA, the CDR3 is TGTGCCACCAGTGATCCCGGGACAGGGGGCTTGGGTGAGCAGTTCTTC.